These 26 T cell receptor beta chains were all obtained from the same sample, sequenced in a study of response to subunit inactivated influenza vaccine (dated by TCRdb to the late 2010s). Library prep was done by RT-PCR. The sample was run on an Illumina HiSeq 2500. TCRdb trimmed public reads at Q25 via fastp, called clones via MiXCR and kept in-frame beta chains. Duplicate CDR3 protein sequences are folded into a single record with the most common DNA and genes. The sample table shows 600,000 to 700,000 distinct CDR3 sequences, and around 15% are seen once. Around 7.6% of the sample belongs to the ten largest clones. Sample: PBMCs from blood, taken around two weeks before vaccination. Receptors were obtained from a man aged 45-65 years who received an inactivated influenza vaccine. Donor details come from another sample of the same person, matched by shared clones.

This clonotype came up many times. This chain links TRBV27 with TRBJ2-7; TRBD1 is a possible D gene (6 bases). Germline values: CDR1 MNHEY, CDR2 SMNVEV (reference sequence). Trimming pared 5 bases from V and 2 bases from J, leaving 13 bases between. This CDR3 contains 14 residues. CDR3 sequence reads: CASSPYRETYEQYF. CDR3 DNA: TGTGCCAGCAGTCCATACAGGGAAACCTACGAGCAGTACTTC.

The sample holds a few counts of this clonotype. This chain connects TRBV5-1 to TRBJ2-3; D is ambiguous. V lost 3 bases and J lost 0, with 5 bases in between. The length of the CDR3 is 13 residues. Germline V lookup: CDR1 SGHRS, CDR2 YFSETQ. The DNA of the CDR3 is TGCGCCAGCAGCTACACTAGCACAGATACGCAGTATTTT. It yields the protein CASSYTSTDTQYF.

There are a few counts of this clonotype. The rearrangement joins TRBV13 to TRBJ2-7, with TRBD1 matching over 10 bases. The CDR3 sequence is 14 residues long. Germline V CDR1 and CDR2: PRHDT, FYEKMQ (reference sequence). V shed 3 bases and J 5 bases; nucleotides not matched to a gene: 4. The CDR3 sequence: CASSLTGGFHEQYF. The CDR3 DNA follows: TGTGCCAGCAGCTTGACAGGGGGCTTCCACGAGCAGTACTTC.

This clonotype was recorded a few times. The chain's CDR3 is CSCPSREYNEQFF. In DNA, the CDR3 is TGCAGTTGCCCGTCGAGGGAATACAATGAGCAGTTCTTC. The chain combines TRBV20-1 with TRBJ2-1; possible D gene TRBD2, 5 bases. Trimming stripped 8 bases from V and 4 bases from J, with 15 bases between. Germline CDR1 DFQATT, CDR2 SNEGSKA (reference sequence). CDR3 length: 13 residues.

This clonotype was picked up a small number of times. The chain has TRBV18 and TRBJ2-1; the D gene is possibly TRBD2 (6 bases). Per germline, CDR1 KGHSH and CDR2 LQKENI. CDR3 size: 15 residues. With 3 bases removed from V and 9 bases from J, the gap between germline ends came to 18 bases. The CDR3 coding sequence is TGTGCCAGCTCACCCCTCGTGGAGGGTTGGGGTGAGCAGTTCTTC. Translating it yields CASSPLVEGWGEQFF.

The table lists this clonotype with a few counts. The chain links TRBV30 to TRBJ2-3; a possible D gene is TRBD2 (5 bases). The length of the CDR3 is 12 residues. V was shortened by 8 bases and J by 2 bases, with 11 bases between the two germline ends. Germline values: CDR1 GTSNPN, CDR2 SVGIG (reference sequence). CDR3 in DNA: TGTGCCGAGGGCCCATTCACAGATACGCAGTATTTT. Translation: CAEGPFTDTQYF. Looking up the rest from reference TRBV30 and TRBJ2-3 gives the full variable domain: SQTIHQWPATLVQPVGSPLSLECTVEGTSNPNLYWYRQAAGRGLQLLFYSVGIGQISSEVPQNLSASRPQDRQFILSSKKLLLSDSGFYLCAEGPFTDTQYFGPGTRLTVL.

The chain is built from TRBV5-1 and TRBJ1-4, with D unresolved. From germline, CDR1 is SGHRS and CDR2 YFSETQ. There are 15 residues in the CDR3. V lost 0 bases to trimming and J lost 8 bases, with 14 bases between them. CDR3 nucleotides: TGCGCCAGCAGCTTGGGGGGATCCTCGGCGGAAAAACTGTTTTTT. This translates into CASSLGGSSAEKLFF.

This clonotype was seen only a few times. This rearrangement joins TRBV7-2 to TRBJ2-5, with 7 nucleotides matching TRBD2. This CDR3 has 14 residues. Germline CDR1 SGHTA, CDR2 FQGNSA. The J segment lost 2 bases and the V segment lost 3 bases, leaving 3 bases of the junction unmatched. Here the CDR3 reads CASSFGGYQETQYF. The DNA for the CDR3 is TGTGCCAGCAGCTTCGGGGGGTATCAAGAGACCCAGTACTTC.

The chain links TRBV12-3 or TRBV12-4 to TRBJ1-1; D is undetermined. V was pared by 7 bases and J by 4 bases, with 13 bases between. This CDR3 comprises 13 residues. The CDR3 bases are TGTGCCAGCACTCCTCACGAGACCACTGAAGCTTTCTTT. Amino acid sequence: CASTPHETTEAFF.

The chain employs TRBV11-2 and TRBJ2-6; D ambiguous. The length of the CDR3 is 18 residues. The germline CDR1 and CDR2 sequences are SGHAT and FQNNGV. V was clipped by 1 base and J by 0 bases, with 13 bases between them. The CDR3 here is CASSLVYSLSSGANVLTF. CDR3 nucleotide sequence: TGTGCCAGCAGCTTAGTTTACAGCCTAAGCTCTGGGGCCAACGTCCTGACTTTC.

V usage is TRBV7-9 and J usage is TRBJ1-6; TRBD1 matches 9 bases. In germline, CDR1 is SEHNR, CDR2 FQNEAQ (reference sequence). V shed 5 bases, J shed 7 bases, and the junction held 6 bases outside the gene matches. The CDR3 totals 15 residues. The CDR3 protein is CASSPTTGGNSPLHF. CDR3 sequence (DNA): TGTGCCAGCAGCCCGACGACAGGGGGGAATTCACCCCTCCACTTT.

A few counts support this clonotype. CDR3 sequence: CASSPGDRSTRRSSYEQYF. Here the CDR3 DNA reads TGTGCCAGCAGCCCGGGGGACAGGAGTACTCGTAGGAGCTCCTACGAGCAGTACTTC. V usage is TRBV5-6 and J usage is TRBJ2-7, with 8 bases fitting TRBD1. Germline loops: CDR1 SGHDT, CDR2 YYEEEE. The CDR3 is 19 amino acids. The ends lost 4 bases at V and 0 bases at J; junction bases unmatched: 18.

This clonotype has just a few counts. The chain is built from TRBV12-3 or TRBV12-4 and TRBJ2-3; perhaps TRBD2 as D (6 bases). The V gene lost 3 bases and the J gene lost 2 bases, with 9 bases spanning the gap. This CDR3 has 14 residues. CDR3 sequence (DNA): TGTGCCAGCAGTTTCGGCGGGGACACAGATACGCAGTATTTT. This gives the protein CASSFGGDTDTQYF.

This clonotype was found many times. The chain joins TRBV6-5 to TRBJ2-7, with D maybe TRBD2 (5 bases). Germline assignment: CDR1 MNHEY and CDR2 SVGAGI. This CDR3 comprises 15 residues. V was trimmed by 1 base and J by 3 bases, leaving 13 bases between them. The CDR3 reads CASSYYRDFDYEQYF. The CDR3, as DNA: TGTGCCAGCAGTTACTACCGGGATTTCGACTACGAGCAGTACTTC.

The sample holds a few counts of this clonotype. The chain carries TRBV6-1 and TRBJ2-1, with TRBD2 as a possible D gene (6 bases). This CDR3 is 14 amino acids long. Germline CDR1 reads MNHNS; CDR2 reads SASEGT. Between the trimmed V and J ends, which lost 6 bases and 2 bases, there was a span of 11 bases. The CDR3 sequence is CASSPAGPYNEQFF. CDR3 sequence (DNA): TGTGCCAGCAGCCCGGCGGGGCCCTACAATGAGCAGTTCTTC.

This clonotype was detected a few times. The chain uses TRBV13 and TRBJ2-2; 11 bases map to TRBD2. Germline trimming cut 4 bases from V and 4 bases from J; bases unmatched to any gene: 5. This CDR3 has 16 amino acids. CDR1 PRHDT and CDR2 FYEKMQ come from the germline V gene (reference sequence). The CDR3 reads CASSSTGLAVTGELFF. The CDR3 DNA sequence: TGTGCCAGCAGCTCAACGGGACTAGCGGTCACCGGGGAGCTGTTTTTT.

This clonotype turned up a few times. The V gene is TRBV4-3, the J gene TRBJ1-2; 8 positions match TRBD1. CDR1 is LGHNA and CDR2 is YSLEER in the germline V gene. The CDR3 sequence is 16 residues long. The V segment lost 0 bases and the J segment 3 bases; nucleotides outside the gene matches: 6. The CDR3 sequence: CASSQESAGGYYGYTF. CDR3 nucleotides: TGCGCCAGCAGCCAAGAATCGGCAGGGGGCTACTATGGCTACACCTTC.

This chain uses TRBV19 with TRBJ2-7; D may be TRBD1 (6 bases). The germline V and J ends were trimmed by 1 base and 0 bases, with 10 bases remaining between them. CDR3 size: 15 residues. The germline CDR1 and CDR2 sequences are LNHDA and SQIVND (reference sequence). DNA of the CDR3: TGTGCCAGTAGTATAGGGGACACTAACTCCTACGAGCAGTACTTC. Its translation: CASSIGDTNSYEQYF.

The rearrangement uses TRBV20-1 and TRBJ2-7; D may be TRBD1 or TRBD2 (5 bases each). V was clipped by 1 base and J by 4 bases, with 14 bases between them. This CDR3 has 14 amino acids. In germline, CDR1 is DFQATT, CDR2 SNEGSKA (reference sequence). The CDR3 nucleotides read TGCAGTGCTAGAGGACCGGGGCTACGGTACGAGCAGTACTTC. This gives the protein CSARGPGLRYEQYF.

V and J are TRBV7-3 and TRBJ2-7; TRBD2 matches 8 bases. Germline CDR1 and CDR2: SGHTA and FQGTGA. The junction had 10 bases not matched to a gene; V was cut back by 0 bases and J by 0 bases. The CDR3 totals 18 residues. CDR3 region: CASSLTSLSGVTSYEQYF. Written as DNA, the CDR3 is TGTGCCAGCAGCTTAACGTCCCTTAGCGGGGTGACCTCCTACGAGCAGTACTTC.

CDR3 sequence: CASSLKAGFYGYTF. CDR3 sequence (DNA): TGTGCCAGCAGTTTAAAGGCAGGGTTTTATGGCTACACCTTC. The rearrangement joins TRBV12-3 or TRBV12-4 to TRBJ1-2; TRBD1 is a possible D gene (5 bases). The CDR3 spans 14 residues. V lost 2 bases, J lost 5 bases, and 12 bases lay in between.

This clonotype was counted once. The chain is built from TRBV27 and TRBJ2-7; 8 bases fit TRBD2. Germline lookup yields CDR1 MNHEY and CDR2 SMNVEV (reference sequence). Trimming at V came to 3 bases and at J to 3 bases, leaving 7 bases not matched to a gene. CDR3 length: 15 residues. The CDR3 bases are TGTGCCAGCAGTTTTGGAGCGGGAGCCATCTACGAGCAGTACTTC. This gives the protein CASSFGAGAIYEQYF.

The table lists this clonotype with many counts. The V gene is TRBV4-2, the J gene TRBJ2-4; 8 nucleotides align to TRBD2. Trimming at V came to 0 bases and at J to 9 bases, leaving 16 bases not matched to a gene. Germline CDR1 is LGHNA and CDR2 is YNFKEQ. The CDR3 has 18 amino acids. The DNA of the CDR3 is TGTGCCAGCAGCCAAGACCTAGCGGGTGGTTTGTATGGTGGCATTCAGTACTTC. Protein product: CASSQDLAGGLYGGIQYF.

This clonotype was detected a few times. This rearrangement joins TRBV11-3 to TRBJ2-1, with a tentative D call TRBD2 (5 bases). Germline CDR1 and CDR2: SGHNT and YENEEA. V lost 4 bases and J 2 bases, leaving 12 bases between the germline ends. CDR3 length: 15 amino acids. The CDR3 protein is CASSSGGSAYNEQFF. For the CDR3, the DNA is TGTGCCAGCAGCTCCGGCGGGTCTGCCTACAATGAGCAGTTCTTC.

This clonotype was counted between two and nine times. The J gene is TRBJ2-7, the V gene TRBV7-2; perhaps D is TRBD1 or TRBD2 (5 bases each). CDR1 and CDR2 (germline): SGHTA, FQGNSA. This CDR3 comprises 16 residues. The V end lost 1 base, the J end lost 0 bases, and 13 bases lay between the germline ends. The CDR3 DNA reads TGTGCCAGCAGCTTAGTTCTTGGGACCGACTCCTACGAGCAGTACTTC. It encodes CASSLVLGTDSYEQYF.

The chain employs TRBV5-6 and TRBJ2-5, with D perhaps given as TRBD1 or TRBD2 (5 bases each). V was trimmed by 1 base and J by 7 bases, leaving 11 bases between them. The CDR3 sequence is 13 residues long. Germline V lookup: CDR1 SGHDT, CDR2 YYEEEE. The CDR3 nucleotides are TGTGCCAGCAGCTTGTGGGGGTCTGTGACCCAGTACTTC. Protein: CASSLWGSVTQYF.